The clone carrying this T cell receptor (beta chain) appeared a few times. CDR3 length equals 15 residues. Unmatched junction bases numbered 8, after V lost 5 bases and J lost 6 bases. CDR1 SGHTA and CDR2 FQGNSA come from the germline V gene. This sample stems from a study of read filtering for tumor transcriptome and immune sequencing. Background on the study: Under ten patients were R-ISS I, some 15 were R-ISS II, 6 or 7 were R-ISS III. Per sample, TCR-region reads ranged about 4 to 11 million by IR-seq, roughly 85 to 1,400 by RNA-seq.

Bone marrow was sampled from every patient at the time of active disease. The library was built from about 370 ng RNA with molecular barcoded adaptors for alpha/delta and beta/gamma chains. TCRdb reprocessed the reads via MiXCR and lists one record per CDR3 protein. Seen here are approximately 90,000 distinct CDR3 sequences, roughly 21% observed once, and the top ten hold roughly 11%. The TCR sequence derives from a donor aged 40 or older with multiple myeloma. V usage is TRBV7-2 and J usage is TRBJ2-1; 9 nucleotides match TRBD2. The material sequenced was a population of CD138-negative cells sorted from bone marrow. The CDR3 DNA follows: TGTGCCAGCAGCCCTGGGACTAGCAGGACCAATGAGCAGTTCTTC. Translated, it gives CASSPGTSRTNEQFF.